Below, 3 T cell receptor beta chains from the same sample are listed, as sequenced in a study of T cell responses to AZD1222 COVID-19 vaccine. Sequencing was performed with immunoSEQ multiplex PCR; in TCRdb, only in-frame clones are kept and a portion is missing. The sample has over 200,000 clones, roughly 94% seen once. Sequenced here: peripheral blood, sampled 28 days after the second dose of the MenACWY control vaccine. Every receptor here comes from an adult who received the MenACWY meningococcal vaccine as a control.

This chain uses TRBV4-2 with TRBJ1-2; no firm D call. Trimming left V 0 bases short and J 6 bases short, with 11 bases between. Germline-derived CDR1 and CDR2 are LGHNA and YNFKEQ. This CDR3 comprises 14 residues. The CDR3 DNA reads TGTGCCAGCAGCCAAGATCGGGCCCTTGATGGCTACACCTTC. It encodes CASSQDRALDGYTF.

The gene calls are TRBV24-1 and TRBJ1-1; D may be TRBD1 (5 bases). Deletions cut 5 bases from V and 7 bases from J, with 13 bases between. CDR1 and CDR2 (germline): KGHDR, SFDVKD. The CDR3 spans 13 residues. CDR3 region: CATSAQGSLEAFF. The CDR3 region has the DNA TGTGCCACCAGTGCCCAGGGATCCCTTGAAGCTTTCTTT.

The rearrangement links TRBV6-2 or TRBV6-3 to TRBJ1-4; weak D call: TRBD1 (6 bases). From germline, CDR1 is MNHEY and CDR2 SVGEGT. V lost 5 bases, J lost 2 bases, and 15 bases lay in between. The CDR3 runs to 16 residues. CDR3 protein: CASSDPQGSTNEKLFF. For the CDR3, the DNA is TGTGCCAGCAGTGACCCACAGGGTTCGACTAATGAAAAACTGTTTTTT.